One and the same sample provided the 21 T cell receptor beta chains below, sequenced in a study of early T cells in non-severe SARS-CoV-2 infection (dated by TCRdb to about 2021). The method was 5' RACE. Data came from a NextSeq 500. Starting from the raw public reads, TCRdb applied fastp trimming at Q25, assembled clones with MiXCR and retained in-frame beta chains. Rows are combined by CDR3 protein, so each entry shows the most common genes and DNA. A total of more than 35,000 distinct CDR3 sequences appear in this sample, over 4.5% of them only once. 25% to 30% of the sample belongs to the ten largest clones. Sequencing used whole blood. These receptors originate from an adult who was a healthcare worker with PCR-confirmed SARS-CoV-2 infection or an uninfected control (not recorded which).

This clonotype has a count of ten or more. J is TRBJ2-1 and V is TRBV24-1; 7 bases map to TRBD2. V trimming: 4 bases; J trimming: 3 bases; junction bases outside the gene matches: 2. Germline CDR1 KGHDR, CDR2 SFDVKD. CDR3 size: 14 residues. DNA for the CDR3: TGTGCCACCAGTGACTCTAGCGGCTACAATGAGCAGTTCTTC. As protein: CATSDSSGYNEQFF.

Ten or more counts support this clonotype. This chain joins TRBV6-5 and TRBJ1-2; D is possibly TRBD1 (6 bases). The CDR3 contains 15 residues. V was pared by 4 bases and J by 0 bases, with 12 bases between. CDR1 MNHEY and CDR2 SVGAGI come from the germline V gene. The CDR3 DNA follows: TGTGCCAGCAGTTCCAAGCCAGGGGCTAACTATGGCTACACCTTC. It specifies CASSSKPGANYGYTF.

The chain couples TRBV20-1 to TRBJ2-4; 15 positions match TRBD2. CDR3 length equals 16 residues. Losses at the gene ends were 4 bases for V and 1 base for J; bases not matched to a gene: 2. Germline values: CDR1 DFQATT, CDR2 SNEGSKA (reference sequence). For the CDR3, the DNA is TGCAGTGCTACCGGGACTAGCGGGAGGGCCAAAAACATTCAGTACTTC. Its translation is CSATGTSGRAKNIQYF.

This clonotype was picked up one time. V and J are TRBV24-1 and TRBJ2-3, with TRBD1 matching over 9 bases. The CDR3 totals 16 residues. CDR1 and CDR2 (germline): KGHDR, SFDVKD. J gave up 5 bases and V 5 bases, and 10 bases lay outside the gene matches. CDR3 nucleotides: TGTGCCACCAGTGCCCAACACAGGGGGCGCGGAGATACGCAGTATTTT. Residues: CATSAQHRGRGDTQYF.

This chain links TRBV15 with TRBJ2-3; tentatively, D is TRBD2 (6 bases). Germline-derived CDR1 and CDR2 are LNHNV and YYDKDF (reference sequence). The CDR3 extends over 15 amino acids. Trimming took 5 bases from V and 2 from J, leaving 14 bases between them. The CDR3 nucleotides read TGTGCCACCAGCGGGACTGCGATGTTCACAGATACGCAGTATTTT. Residues: CATSGTAMFTDTQYF.

The rearrangement joins TRBV5-1 to TRBJ1-3; D perhaps matches TRBD1 (6 bases). Germline V gene sequence: CDR1 SGHRS, CDR2 YFSETQ. V shed 4 bases and J shed 2 bases, with 16 bases lying between them. The length of the CDR3 is 16 residues. This CDR3 reads CASSNGQSLAGNTIYF. Here the CDR3 DNA reads TGCGCCAGCAGCAACGGACAGTCTTTGGCTGGAAACACCATATATTTT.

This clonotype has a count of ten or more. The chain combines TRBV2 with TRBJ2-3; D gene ambiguous. Germline V gene lookup returns CDR1 SNHLY and CDR2 FYNNEI. V shed 7 bases and J shed 2 bases, with 1 base lying between them. This CDR3 contains 10 residues. CDR3 nucleotides: TGTGCCAGCAACACAGATACGCAGTATTTT. The encoded protein is CASNTDTQYF.

The chain carries TRBV18 and TRBJ1-1, with D possibly being TRBD1 (6 bases). The CDR3 has 13 residues. V lost 2 bases and J lost 4, with 8 bases in between. The germline gives CDR1 KGHSH, CDR2 LQKENI. The CDR3 loop reads CASSPGTSTEAFF. In DNA, the CDR3 is TGTGCCAGCTCACCAGGGACAAGCACTGAAGCTTTCTTT.

There are many counts of this clonotype. The V and J genes are TRBV5-4 and TRBJ2-1; TRBD2 aligns across 8 bases. In germline, CDR1 is SGHNT, CDR2 YYREEE (reference sequence). V shed 1 base and J 8 bases; nucleotides not matched to a gene: 11. The CDR3 is 16 amino acids. Written as DNA, the CDR3 is TGTGCCAGCAGCTTGCCCGGAGCGGGAGCATTGGATGAGCAGTTCTTC. It translates to CASSLPGAGALDEQFF.

The table lists this clonotype with many counts. The chain has TRBV10-3 and TRBJ2-3, with D maybe TRBD1 (5 bases). In germline, CDR1 is ENHRY, CDR2 SYGVKD. The length of the CDR3 is 14 residues. Trimming took 6 bases from V and 0 from J, leaving 10 bases between them. CDR3: CAIREGHSTDTQYF. CDR3 nucleotide sequence: TGTGCCATCAGGGAAGGACATAGCACAGATACGCAGTATTTT.

This clonotype has a count of ten or more. The chain recombines TRBV12-3 or TRBV12-4 with TRBJ2-5; TRBD1 matches 9 bases. The CDR3 covers 16 residues. V shed 3 bases and J 5 bases; nucleotides not matched to a gene: 10. The CDR3 bases are TGTGCCAGCAGTTTGGGTACAGGGGGCTTGTACGAGACCCAGTACTTC. It specifies CASSLGTGGLYETQYF.

This clonotype was seen a handful of times. The chain carries TRBV28 and TRBJ2-1; D is undetermined. Germline V lookup: CDR1 MDHEN, CDR2 SYDVKM. Trimming pared 5 bases from V and 7 bases from J, leaving 21 bases between. The CDR3 loop spans 16 amino acids. The CDR3 spells CASSIWTGASSNEQFF. The CDR3 nucleotides read TGTGCCAGCAGTATTTGGACGGGCGCTAGTTCTAATGAGCAGTTCTTC.

This clonotype has ten or more counts. The chain is built from TRBV7-2 and TRBJ2-2; D gene unclear. Germline V gives CDR1 SGHTA, CDR2 FQGNSA. The CDR3 sequence is 16 residues long. V was cut by 2 bases and J by 5 bases, with 15 bases left in between. The CDR3 here is CASSLLGAGSTGELFF. The CDR3 coding sequence is TGTGCCAGCAGCTTACTTGGCGCTGGCTCAACCGGGGAGCTGTTTTTT.

This clonotype was found many times. The CDR3 coding sequence is TGTGCCAGCAGCCCCCAGGCGGGAGCGGGCACAGATACGCAGTATTTT. This translates into CASSPQAGAGTDTQYF. This chain links TRBV4-2 with TRBJ2-3; TRBD2 matches 7 bases. CDR3 length equals 16 residues. V dropped 4 bases and J dropped 1; count of bases not matched to a gene: 8. Germline V lookup: CDR1 LGHNA, CDR2 YNFKEQ.

This clonotype is labeled as medium-sized (0.01 to 0.1%). The chain joins TRBV10-2 to TRBJ1-1; the D is unclear. V lost 5 bases to trimming and J lost 3 bases, with 10 bases between them. The length of the CDR3 is 13 residues. Germline lookup yields CDR1 WSHSY and CDR2 SAAADI. CDR3 sequence: CASSPGRHTEAFF. In DNA, the CDR3 is TGCGCCAGCAGTCCTGGACGGCACACTGAAGCTTTCTTT.

The table lists this clonotype with many counts. This chain uses TRBV12-3 or TRBV12-4 with TRBJ2-1; TRBD2 agrees at 11 bases. V dropped 5 bases and J dropped 5; count of bases not matched to a gene: 5. The CDR3 is 15 amino acids. The CDR3 spells CASSAETSGNNEQFF. CDR3 DNA: TGTGCCAGCAGTGCCGAGACTAGCGGGAACAATGAGCAGTTCTTC.

Many counts were recorded for this clonotype. The chain combines TRBV12-3 or TRBV12-4 with TRBJ2-5, with 11 bases aligning to TRBD1. The CDR3 spans 15 residues. V lost 5 bases to trimming and J lost 5 bases; unmatched junction nucleotides: 7. CDR3 loop: CASSHGQGADETQYF. CDR3 DNA: TGTGCCAGCAGTCACGGACAGGGGGCTGATGAGACCCAGTACTTC.

This clonotype has more than one count but fewer than ten. The chain is built from TRBV20-1 and TRBJ1-1; a possible D gene is TRBD1 (5 bases). The CDR3 consists of 13 residues. Germline lookup yields CDR1 DFQATT and CDR2 SNEGSKA (reference sequence). Trimming pared 7 bases from V and 1 base from J, leaving 13 bases between. Here the CDR3 reads CSVLRGANTEAFF. The CDR3 DNA reads as TGCAGTGTGTTGAGGGGAGCGAACACTGAAGCTTTCTTT.

This clonotype was found many times. CDR3 sequence reads: CASSCPSNYGYTF. The CDR3 DNA follows: TGCGCCAGCAGTTGTCCTTCCAACTATGGCTACACCTTC. This chain joins TRBV10-1 and TRBJ1-2; D remains ambiguous. Germline V gene data show CDR1 as WNHNN and CDR2 as SYGVQD (reference sequence). Trimming cost V 5 bases and J 2 bases, with 9 bases left between them. The CDR3 covers 13 residues.

The chain recombines TRBV24-1 with TRBJ1-1, with 7 bases identical to TRBD1. V was clipped by 4 bases and J by 4 bases; unmatched bases: 8. The CDR3 covers 15 residues. CDR1 is KGHDR, CDR2 SFDVKD, per germline. The CDR3 DNA reads TGTGCCACCAGTGAATCCAGGGGGAGCATCACTGAAGCTTTCTTT. The encoded protein is CATSESRGSITEAFF.

This clonotype came up a few times. This chain connects TRBV7-6 to TRBJ2-2; tentatively, D is TRBD1 or TRBD2 (5 bases each). CDR1 SGHVS and CDR2 FNYEAQ come from the germline V gene. The ends were cut back, 2 bases at V and 2 bases at J, with 12 bases in the middle. The length of the CDR3 is 16 residues. The CDR3 here is CASSLWAGRNTGELFF. CDR3 in DNA: TGTGCCAGCAGCTTATGGGCAGGGAGAAACACCGGGGAGCTGTTTTTT.